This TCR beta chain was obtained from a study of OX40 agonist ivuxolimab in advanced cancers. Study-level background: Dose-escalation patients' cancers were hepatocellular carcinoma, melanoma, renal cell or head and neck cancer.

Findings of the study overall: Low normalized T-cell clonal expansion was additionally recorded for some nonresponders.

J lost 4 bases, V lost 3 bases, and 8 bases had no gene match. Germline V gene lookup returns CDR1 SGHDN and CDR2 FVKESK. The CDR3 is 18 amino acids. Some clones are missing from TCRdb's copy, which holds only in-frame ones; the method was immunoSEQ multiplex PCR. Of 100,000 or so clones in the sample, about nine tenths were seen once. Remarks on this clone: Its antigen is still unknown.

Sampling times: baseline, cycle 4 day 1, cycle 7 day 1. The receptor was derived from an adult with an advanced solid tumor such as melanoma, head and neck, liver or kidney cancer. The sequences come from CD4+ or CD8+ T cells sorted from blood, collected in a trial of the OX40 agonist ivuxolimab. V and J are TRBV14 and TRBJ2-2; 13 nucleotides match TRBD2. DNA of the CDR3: TGTGCCAGCAGCCACGGACTAGCGGGAGTTAGACCCACCGGGGAGCTGTTTTTT. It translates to CASSHGLAGVRPTGELFF.